This T cell receptor beta chain is from a study of CD8+CD57+ T cells in acquired aplastic anemia. Across the study: On average, sorted CD4+ and CD8+ cells gave roughly 3 ug of DNA. Study-level points and caveats: Significant differences in CD8+ Simpson's diversity were not observed between patients and controls.

V was clipped by 7 bases and J by 9 bases, with 15 bases between them. CDR3 length: 11 amino acids. Germline lookup yields CDR1 SQVTM and CDR2 ANQGSEA. As to this clonotype: Its antigen remains unidentified.

Patients who underwent sequencing had shown CD8+CD57+ cell expansion by flow cytometry. Genomic DNA provided the template from which TCR beta VDJ and CDR3 profiles were obtained. TCRdb called the reads again in MiXCR, with one record for every CDR3 protein. The sample lists hundreds of thousands of distinct CDR3 sequences; over 25% were seen once. This TCR derives from a human donor with aplastic anemia. Sequenced sample: sorted CD4+, CD8+, or CD8+CD57+ T cells (not recorded which) from PBMCs. The V call is TRBV29-1, the J call TRBJ2-5; D may be TRBD2 (6 bases). CDR3 sequence (DNA): TGCAGCGCCGGGACTGGTGGTTCCCAGTACTTC. It is translated as CSAGTGGSQYF.